This T cell receptor beta chain was recovered during a study of Ad26.COV2.S vaccination and SARS-CoV-2 variants. Study conclusions and caveats: From the TCR breadth and depth analyses, total T cell responses may have been underestimated. Compared with placebo recipients, vaccine recipients had higher spike-specific TCR breadth.

To note about this clone: The target antigen is unknown.

Assay used: immunoSEQ multiplex PCR; TCRdb lists only in-frame clones, some missing. The sample includes hundreds of thousands of clones, 80% to 90% of them seen just once. Deletions cut 0 bases from V and 5 bases from J, with 20 bases between. The CDR3 has 17 amino acids. Germline values: CDR1 SGHDT, CDR2 YYEEEE. Treatment: some 20 received Ad26.COV2.S at low or high dose, single or two shots; about five received placebo; per-sample allocation not given. It was on day 63 after the first vaccine or placebo injection that samples were taken. The chain links TRBV5-6 to TRBJ1-2, with D uncertain. The sequencing here drew on peripheral blood, taken in a trial of Ad26.COV2.S vaccine versus placebo. The TCR originated in a person between 18 and 65 years old who received the Ad26.COV2.S COVID-19 vaccine or a placebo. CDR3 protein: CASSLASAGQSPYGYTF. The CDR3 coding sequence is TGTGCCAGCAGCTTGGCCTCGGCCGGGCAATCTCCTTATGGCTACACCTTC.